This TCR beta chain was captured in a study of T cell changes during pregnancy in multiple sclerosis. Assay used: immunoSEQ multiplex PCR; TCRdb lists only in-frame clones, some missing. Of fewer than 90,000 clones listed, 94% are singletons. Trimming removed 1 base from V and 10 bases from J; junction bases left unmatched: 1. CDR1 and CDR2 (germline): MGHRA, YSYEKL. This CDR3 is built from 14 residues. The receptor comes from a female donor in good health, enrolled as a control in a pregnancy study. The material sequenced was peripheral blood, taken after pregnancy. This chain joins TRBV4-1 and TRBJ2-3; TRBD2 matches 14 bases. This chain's CDR3 is CASSQGLAGGAQYF. CDR3 bases: TGCGCCAGCAGCCAAGGACTAGCGGGAGGGGCGCAGTATTTT.